A single count supports the clone carrying this T cell receptor (beta chain). The data originate from a study of cytomegalovirus exposure and HLA in healthy donors. This PCR relied on a set of 60 Vbeta primers and 13 Jbeta primers. The repertoire was sequenced with immunoSEQ multiplex PCR; TCRdb's copy has only in-frame clones and lacks some. The sample has 100,000 to 150,000 clones, about four fifths seen once. The TCR sequence derives from a woman between 40 and 55 years old in good health and CMV-seropositive. Source material: PBMCs.

CDR3 bases: TGTGCCAGCAGCTCCCCCACTAGGAATGAGCAGTTCTTC. Its translation is CASSSPTRNEQFF. The rearrangement links TRBV9 to TRBJ2-1; D may be TRBD2 (5 bases). The germline gives CDR1 SGDLS, CDR2 YYNGEE. The CDR3 loop spans 13 amino acids. Trimming pared 4 bases from V and 7 bases from J, leaving 12 bases between.